What follows are 6 T cell receptor beta chains derived from one specimen sequenced in a study of blood T cells in healthy people across ages. For the second PCR, which ran for about 6 to 11 cycles, a sample-barcoded 5' primer and a J-beta primer mix were used. TCRdb used MiXCR to reprocess the 5' RACE reads, holding one entry per CDR3 protein. Counted here are 1.5 million to 2 million distinct CDR3 sequences, almost 35% occurring once; the ten biggest clones make up over 9%. The sample taken for sequencing was blood. Every receptor here comes from a woman in her twenties or thirties in good health.

Only one count was recorded for this clonotype. This rearrangement joins TRBV28 to TRBJ2-7; 7 bases fit TRBD1. V lost 5 bases to trimming and J lost 2 bases; unmatched junction nucleotides: 9. Germline V lookup: CDR1 MDHEN, CDR2 SYDVKM. The CDR3 runs to 15 residues. The CDR3: CASSTLGQLTYEQYF. The CDR3 DNA reads TGTGCCAGCAGTACTTTGGGACAGTTAACCTACGAGCAGTACTTC.

In its sample, this clonotype was seen many times. V usage is TRBV12-3 or TRBV12-4 and J usage is TRBJ2-7; tentatively, D is TRBD2 (5 bases). CDR3 length: 13 residues. V gave up 6 bases and J gave up 4 bases, with 13 bases separating them. The DNA of the CDR3 is TGTGCCAGCAGCCAACTAGTTGGGTACGAGCAGTACTTC. As protein: CASSQLVGYEQYF.

This clonotype was recorded a few times. V and J are TRBV7-3 and TRBJ2-1, with a weak D call TRBD1 (6 bases). Trimming took 5 bases from V and 9 from J, leaving 14 bases between them. From germline, CDR1 is SGHTA and CDR2 FQGTGA. This CDR3 is 13 amino acids long. The DNA of the CDR3 is TGTGCCAGCAGCATCAACAGGGCTGGTGAGCAGTTCTTC. Protein: CASSINRAGEQFF.

V and J are TRBV21-1 and TRBJ2-1; the D segment call TRBD1 is taken from the table without a DNA check. TRBV21-1 represents a pseudogene. This CDR3 is 17 amino acids long. The CDR3 loop is CASSKAGGSGTYNEQFF. As DNA, the CDR3 is TGTGCCAGCAGCAAAGCTGGGGGCTCGGGCACCTACAATGAGCAGTTCTTC.

This clonotype was counted a few times. V and J are TRBV9 and TRBJ1-4; 8 bases agree with TRBD1. This CDR3 region has 17 residues. Germline V CDR1 and CDR2: SGDLS, YYNGEE. With V trimmed by 0 bases and J by 10 bases, 14 bases remained unmatched. The chain's CDR3 is CASSVDGSGTGIGKLFF. In DNA, the CDR3 is TGTGCCAGCAGCGTAGATGGATCGGGGACAGGTATAGGAAAACTGTTTTTT.

This chain links TRBV2 with TRBJ2-1; either TRBD1 or TRBD2 may fit D (5 bases each). CDR3 size: 16 residues. Germline V gene data show CDR1 as SNHLY and CDR2 as FYNNEI. V lost 6 bases, J lost 4 bases, and 19 bases lay in between. CDR3 residues: CASRGEFNGAYNEQFF. The CDR3 DNA is TGTGCCAGCAGGGGGGAGTTCAACGGGGCTTACAATGAGCAGTTCTTC.